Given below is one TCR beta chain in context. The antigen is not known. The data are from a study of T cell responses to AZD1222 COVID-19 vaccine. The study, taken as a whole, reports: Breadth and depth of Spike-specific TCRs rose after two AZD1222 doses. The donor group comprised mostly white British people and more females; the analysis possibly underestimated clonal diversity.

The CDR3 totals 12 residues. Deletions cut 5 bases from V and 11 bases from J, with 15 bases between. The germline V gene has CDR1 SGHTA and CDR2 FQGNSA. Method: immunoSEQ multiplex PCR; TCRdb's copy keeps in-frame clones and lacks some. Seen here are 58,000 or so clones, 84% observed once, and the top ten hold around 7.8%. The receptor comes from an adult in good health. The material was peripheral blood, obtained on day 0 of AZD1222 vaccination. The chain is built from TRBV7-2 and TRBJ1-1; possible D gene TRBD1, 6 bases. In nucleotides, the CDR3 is TGTGCCAGCAGCCAATCCGGGGGCGTGGCTTTCTTT. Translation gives CASSQSGGVAFF.